This passage covers 6 T cell receptor beta chains from one sample sequenced in a study of blood T cell repertoires in COVID-19. The data were produced by immunoSEQ multiplex PCR, yet TCRdb's version contains in-frame clones alone and is incomplete. The sample gives 140,000 to 150,000 clones, 85% of which show up once; 6.2% is in the top ten. The sequenced material came from PBMCs or T cells enriched from blood (not recorded which). These receptors were taken from a woman aged 35 to 49 who had recovered from COVID-19.

The chain recombines TRBV27 with TRBJ2-3; 8 positions match TRBD2. In germline, CDR1 is MNHEY, CDR2 SMNVEV (reference sequence). Unmatched junction bases numbered 5, after V lost 3 bases and J lost 3 bases. This CDR3 contains 15 residues. CDR3 bases: TGTGCCAGCAGTTTGAGCGGGAGTAGTACAGATACGCAGTATTTT. Translated: CASSLSGSSTDTQYF.

The rearrangement uses TRBV2 and TRBJ2-3; 8 nucleotides line up with TRBD1. This CDR3 is built from 14 residues. Looked up from germline, CDR1 is SNHLY and CDR2 is FYNNEI. Germline trimming cut 7 bases from V and 5 bases from J; bases unmatched to any gene: 8. Written as DNA, the CDR3 is TGTGCCAGCAATACGGACAGGGTTGTAGATACGCAGTATTTT. Protein: CASNTDRVVDTQYF.

The V call is TRBV3-1 (or the pseudogene TRBV3-2), the J call TRBJ2-7; 9 nucleotides match TRBD2. V shed 0 bases, J shed 0 bases, and the junction held 3 bases outside the gene matches. This CDR3 is built from 16 residues. Per the germline V gene, CDR1 is LGHDT and CDR2 is YNNKEL (reference sequence). In DNA, the CDR3 is TGTGCCAGCAGCCAAGACAGACTAGCGGCCTCCTACGAGCAGTACTTC. Encoded protein: CASSQDRLAASYEQYF.

The chain recombines TRBV5-4 with TRBJ2-7; 11 nucleotides align to TRBD2. V shed 4 bases, J shed 2 bases, and the junction held 5 bases outside the gene matches. From germline, CDR1 is SGHNT and CDR2 YYREEE (reference sequence). The CDR3 is 15 residues long. DNA of the CDR3: TGTGCCAGCAGCGACATTAGCGGGAGGGCCTACGAGCAGTACTTC. It is translated as CASSDISGRAYEQYF.

This rearrangement joins TRBV9 to TRBJ2-7, with 10 bases fitting TRBD2. CDR3 length: 15 residues. The germline gives CDR1 SGDLS, CDR2 YYNGEE. Trimming removed 4 bases from V and 0 bases from J; junction bases left unmatched: 4. CDR3 coding DNA: TGTGCCAGCAGCTTAGGACTAGCGGACTCCTACGAGCAGTACTTC. It is translated as CASSLGLADSYEQYF.

The chain employs TRBV2 and TRBJ1-5, with D hard to call. The CDR3 is 13 residues long. Trimming took off 6 bases at V and 0 bases at J, with 6 bases between the two ends. Germline V gene sequence: CDR1 SNHLY, CDR2 FYNNEI. The CDR3 DNA is TGTGCCAGCAGAGAGGGTAGCAATCAGCCCCAGCATTTT. As protein: CASREGSNQPQHF. Using reference TRBV2 and TRBJ1-5 for the parts outside the CDR3, the full variable domain is EPEVTQTPSHQVTQMGQEVILRCVPISNHLYFYWYRQILGQKVEFLVSFYNNEISEKSEIFDDQFSVERPDGSNFTLKIRSTKLEDSAMYFCASREGSNQPQHFGDGTRLSIL.